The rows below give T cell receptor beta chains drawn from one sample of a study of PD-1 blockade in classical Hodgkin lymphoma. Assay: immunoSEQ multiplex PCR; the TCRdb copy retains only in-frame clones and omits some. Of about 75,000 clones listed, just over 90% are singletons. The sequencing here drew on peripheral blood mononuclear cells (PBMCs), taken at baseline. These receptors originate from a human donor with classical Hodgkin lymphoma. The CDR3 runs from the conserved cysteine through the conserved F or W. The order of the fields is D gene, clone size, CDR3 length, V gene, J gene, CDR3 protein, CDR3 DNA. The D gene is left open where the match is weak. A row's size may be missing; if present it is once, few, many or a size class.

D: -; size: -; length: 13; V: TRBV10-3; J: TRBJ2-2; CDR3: CAISEAEAGELFF; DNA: TGTGCCATCAGTGAAGCAGAGGCCGGGGAGCTGTTTTTT
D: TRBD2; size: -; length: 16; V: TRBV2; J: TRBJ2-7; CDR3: CASRASGSVGVYEQYF; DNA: TGTGCCAGCAGGGCTAGCGGGAGTGTGGGAGTCTACGAGCAGTACTTC
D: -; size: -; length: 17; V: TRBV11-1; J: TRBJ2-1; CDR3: CASSLARGPPPGTEQFF; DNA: TGTGCCAGCAGCTTAGCGCGGGGCCCGCCCCCAGGGACTGAGCAGTTCTTC
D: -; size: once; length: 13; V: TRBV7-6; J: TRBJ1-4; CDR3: CASSLTGSEKLFF; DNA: TGTGCCAGCAGCTTAACCGGGAGTGAAAAACTGTTTTTT
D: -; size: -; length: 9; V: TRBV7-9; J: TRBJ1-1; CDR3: CASTEEAFF; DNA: TGTGCCAGCACGGAGGAAGCTTTCTTT
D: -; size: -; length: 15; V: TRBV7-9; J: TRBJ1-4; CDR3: CASSLFHPFDEKLFF; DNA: TGTGCCAGCAGCCTTTTCCACCCGTTCGATGAAAAACTGTTTTTT
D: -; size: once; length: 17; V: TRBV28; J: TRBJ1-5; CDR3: CASSPMGPQIINQPQHF; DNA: TGTGCCAGCAGCCCAATGGGTCCGCAGATCATCAATCAGCCCCAGCATTTT
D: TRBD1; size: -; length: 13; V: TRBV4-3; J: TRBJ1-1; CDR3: CASSLDRGLQAFF; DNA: TGCGCCAGCAGCCTAGACAGGGGGCTGCAAGCTTTCTTT
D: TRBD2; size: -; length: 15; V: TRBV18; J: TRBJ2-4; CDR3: CASSPGTSGKNIQYF; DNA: TGTGCCAGCTCACCGGGGACTAGCGGCAAAAACATTCAGTACTTC
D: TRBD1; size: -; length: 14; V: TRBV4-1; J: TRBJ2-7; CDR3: CASGAGQGIYEQYF; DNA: TGCGCCAGCGGCGCGGGACAGGGTATCTACGAGCAGTACTTC
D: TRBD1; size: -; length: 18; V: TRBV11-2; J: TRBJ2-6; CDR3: CASSLDRGQISGANVLTF; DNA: TGTGCCAGCAGCTTAGATCGGGGACAGATCTCTGGGGCCAACGTCCTGACTTTC
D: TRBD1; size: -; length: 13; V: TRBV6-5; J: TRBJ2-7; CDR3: CASRTDRGGEQYF; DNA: TGTGCCAGCAGAACGGACAGGGGGGGGGAGCAGTACTTC